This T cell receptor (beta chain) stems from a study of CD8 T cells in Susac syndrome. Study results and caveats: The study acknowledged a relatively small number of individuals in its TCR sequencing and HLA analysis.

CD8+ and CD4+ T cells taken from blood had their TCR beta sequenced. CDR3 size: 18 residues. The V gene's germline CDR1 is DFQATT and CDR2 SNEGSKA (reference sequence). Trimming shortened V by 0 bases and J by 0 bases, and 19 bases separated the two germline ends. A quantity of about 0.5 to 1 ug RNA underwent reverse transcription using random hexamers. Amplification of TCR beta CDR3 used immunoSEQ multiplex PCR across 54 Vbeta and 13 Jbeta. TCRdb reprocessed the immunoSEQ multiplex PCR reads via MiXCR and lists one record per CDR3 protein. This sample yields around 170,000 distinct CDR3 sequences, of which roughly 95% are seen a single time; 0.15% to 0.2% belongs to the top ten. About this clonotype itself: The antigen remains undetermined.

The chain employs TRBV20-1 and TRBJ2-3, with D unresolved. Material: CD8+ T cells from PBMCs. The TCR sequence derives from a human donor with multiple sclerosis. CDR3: CSARDLFWAETSTDTQYF. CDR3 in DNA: TGCAGTGCTAGAGATCTTTTCTGGGCAGAAACTAGCACAGATACGCAGTATTTT.